This T cell receptor (beta chain) was identified during a study of human T cells and chemical hapten exposure. Whole-study context: From small differences in pooled library volume came most of the variation in per-sample TCR yields. Study outcomes and limitations: TCRs exceeding a frequency of 1 in 1000 stayed unchanged under DPC sensitization.

Time point noted: pre-sensitization, week 0. Indicated treatment: therapeutic diphenylcyclopropenone sensitization with weekly scalp DPC. Each patch test followed a blood draw. This clonotype was seen once. The antigen remains undetermined. The germline V gene encodes CDR1 SGHTA and CDR2 FQGNSA. V gave up 3 bases and J gave up 7 bases; unmatched junction bases: 3. The CDR3 length is 13 residues. A single record per CDR3 protein comes from TCRdb applying MiXCR to the RACE reads. The data hold about 120,000 distinct CDR3 sequences, with approximately 13% observed a single time. This sequence was found in a young woman with alopecia areata. Some clones in this sample may be carry-over from other donors' samples. Material: whole blood, obtained in connection with sensitization to the hapten diphenylcyclopropenone (DPC). This chain uses TRBV7-2 with TRBJ1-5, with 7 bases lining up with TRBD1. As DNA, the CDR3 is TGTGCCAGCAGCTTTGAACAGGGGCAGCCCCAGCATTTT. Its translation is CASSFEQGQPQHF. Variable domain in full (rest from reference TRBV7-2 and TRBJ1-5): GAGVSQSPSNKVTEKGKDVELRCDPISGHTALYWYRQSLGQGLEFLIYFQGNSAPDKSGLPSDRFSAERTGGSVSTLTIQRTQQEDSAVYLCASSFEQGQPQHFGDGTRLSIL.